A single sample gave rise to the 2 T cell receptor beta chains below, sequenced in a study of T-cell reconstitution after alpha-beta-depleted transplantation in children. Unique molecular identifiers were incorporated during preparation of the TCRbeta library. MiXCR was run by TCRdb on the PCR reads, yielding one entry per CDR3 protein. The sample shows some 200,000 distinct CDR3 sequences, roughly 6.3% of them seen only once. The sequenced sample was PBMCs, obtained before TCRalphabeta/CD19-depleted stem cell transplant. The receptors here all came from a girl under three years old with combined immunodeficiency, due to receive a stem cell transplant.

There are many counts of this clonotype. The V gene is TRBV4-1, the J gene TRBJ2-3; D is undetermined. There are 12 residues in the CDR3. In germline, CDR1 is MGHRA, CDR2 YSYEKL. Trimming stripped 5 bases from V and 4 bases from J, with 7 bases between. CDR3 nucleotide sequence: TGCGCCAGCAGCTACCCCGCAGATACGCAGTATTTT. As protein: CASSYPADTQYF.

Ten or more counts support this clonotype. V is TRBV3-1 and J is TRBJ2-7, with TRBD2 matching over 10 bases. This CDR3 region has 16 residues. Per germline, CDR1 LGHDT and CDR2 YNNKEL (reference sequence). Germline trimming cut 1 base from V and 2 bases from J; bases unmatched to any gene: 5. This CDR3 is CASSQGLAGETYEQYF. The CDR3 DNA is TGTGCCAGCAGCCAAGGTCTAGCGGGAGAAACCTACGAGCAGTACTTC.